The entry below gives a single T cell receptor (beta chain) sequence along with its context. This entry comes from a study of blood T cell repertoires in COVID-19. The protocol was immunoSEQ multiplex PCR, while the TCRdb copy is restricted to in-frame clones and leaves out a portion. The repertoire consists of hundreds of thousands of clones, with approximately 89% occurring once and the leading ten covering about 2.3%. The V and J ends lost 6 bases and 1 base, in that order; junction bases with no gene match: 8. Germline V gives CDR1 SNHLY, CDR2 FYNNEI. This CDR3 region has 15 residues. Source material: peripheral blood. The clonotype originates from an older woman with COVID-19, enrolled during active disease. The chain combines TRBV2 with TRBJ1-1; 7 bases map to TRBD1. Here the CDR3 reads CASRPSTGRNTEAFF. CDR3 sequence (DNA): TGTGCCAGCAGACCCTCGACAGGGCGGAACACTGAAGCTTTCTTT.